This paragraph reports one T cell receptor beta chain. This specimen belongs to a study of response to subunit inactivated influenza vaccine. This CDR3 spans 15 amino acids. CDR1 and CDR2 (germline): GTSNPN, SVGIG (reference sequence). V trimming: 1 base; J trimming: 4 bases; junction bases outside the gene matches: 6. TCRdb redid the calling of the RT-PCR reads with MiXCR, one entry per CDR3 protein. The table shows 650,000 to 800,000 distinct CDR3 sequences, with less than 20% occurring only once. The rearrangement links TRBV30 to TRBJ1-2, with 10 bases aligning to TRBD1. Source: PBMCs from blood, taken 5 days after vaccination. This sequence originates from a man aged 50 to 60 who received an inactivated influenza vaccine. This CDR3 is CAWSDGTGEVYGYTF. The CDR3 DNA follows: TGTGCCTGGAGTGATGGGACAGGGGAAGTCTATGGCTACACCTTC.